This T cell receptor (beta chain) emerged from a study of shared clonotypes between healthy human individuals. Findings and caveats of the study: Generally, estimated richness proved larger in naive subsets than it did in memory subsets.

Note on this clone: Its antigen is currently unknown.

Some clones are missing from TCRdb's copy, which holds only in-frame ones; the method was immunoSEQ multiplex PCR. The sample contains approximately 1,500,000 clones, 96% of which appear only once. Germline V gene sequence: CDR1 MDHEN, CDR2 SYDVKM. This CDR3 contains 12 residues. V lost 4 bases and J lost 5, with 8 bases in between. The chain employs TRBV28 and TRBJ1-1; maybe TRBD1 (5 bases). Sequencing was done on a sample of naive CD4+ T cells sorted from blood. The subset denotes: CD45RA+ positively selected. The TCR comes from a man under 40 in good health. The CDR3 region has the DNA TGTGCCAGCAGTTCAGGGAAGACTGAAGCTTTCTTT. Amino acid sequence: CASSSGKTEAFF.